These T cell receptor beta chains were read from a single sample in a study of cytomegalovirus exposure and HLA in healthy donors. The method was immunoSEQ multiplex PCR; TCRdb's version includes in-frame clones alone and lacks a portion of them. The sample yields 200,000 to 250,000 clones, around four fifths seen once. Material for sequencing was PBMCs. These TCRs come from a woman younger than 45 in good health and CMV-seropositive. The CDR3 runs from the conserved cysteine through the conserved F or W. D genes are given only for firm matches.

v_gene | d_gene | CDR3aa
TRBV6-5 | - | CASNHRVPPTGELFF
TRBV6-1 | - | CASSERWNEQFF
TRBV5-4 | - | CASSLDSGFGYTF
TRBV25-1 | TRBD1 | CASRNDRGVSLYEQYF
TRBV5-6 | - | CASSWGKGAYEQYF
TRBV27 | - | CASSPMPRINTGELFF
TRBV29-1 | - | CSVVTPGHNEQFF
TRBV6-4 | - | CASSDSDGETQYF
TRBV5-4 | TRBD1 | CASSPAQGGNEKLFF
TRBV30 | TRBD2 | CAWRHSGTTWNEQFF
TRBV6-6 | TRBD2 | CASNGLAAWETQYF
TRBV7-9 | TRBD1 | CASSPRDRHYEQYF
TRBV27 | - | CASSLSIRGTPYEQYF
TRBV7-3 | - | CASSSNRENTEAFF
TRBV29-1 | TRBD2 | CSVEGLAGVYNEQFF
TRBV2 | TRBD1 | CATGDSFNQPQHF
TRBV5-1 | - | CASSLDNYGYTF
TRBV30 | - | CAWSGDTFYGYTF
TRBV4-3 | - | CASSQDQGEAGEQFF
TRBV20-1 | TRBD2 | CSARGGAQFF
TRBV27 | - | CASSPGSGGQYF
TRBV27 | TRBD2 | CASSPTSGGNTGELFF